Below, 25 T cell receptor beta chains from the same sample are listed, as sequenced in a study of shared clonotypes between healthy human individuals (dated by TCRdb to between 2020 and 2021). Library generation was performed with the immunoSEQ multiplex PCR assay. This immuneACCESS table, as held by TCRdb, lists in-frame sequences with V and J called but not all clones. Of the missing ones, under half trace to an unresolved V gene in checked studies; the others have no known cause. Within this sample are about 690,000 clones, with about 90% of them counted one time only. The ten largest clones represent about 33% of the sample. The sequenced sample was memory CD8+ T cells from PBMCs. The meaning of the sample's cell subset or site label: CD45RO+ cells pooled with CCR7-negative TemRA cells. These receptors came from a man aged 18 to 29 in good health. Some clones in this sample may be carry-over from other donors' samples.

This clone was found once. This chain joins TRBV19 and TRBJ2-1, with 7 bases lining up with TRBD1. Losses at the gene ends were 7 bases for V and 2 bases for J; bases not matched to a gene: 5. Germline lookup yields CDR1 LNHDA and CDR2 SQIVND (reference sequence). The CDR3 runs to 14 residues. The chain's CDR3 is CASIPQGAYNEQFF. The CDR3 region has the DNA TGTGCCAGTATCCCCCAGGGGGCCTACAATGAGCAGTTCTTC.

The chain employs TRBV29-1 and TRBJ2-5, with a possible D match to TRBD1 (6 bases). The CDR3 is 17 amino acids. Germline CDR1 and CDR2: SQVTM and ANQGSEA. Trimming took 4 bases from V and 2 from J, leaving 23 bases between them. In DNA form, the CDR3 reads TGCAGCGTTGGGGGGAAAAGAGGACAGATGATACAAGAGACCCAGTACTTC. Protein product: CSVGGKRGQMIQETQYF.

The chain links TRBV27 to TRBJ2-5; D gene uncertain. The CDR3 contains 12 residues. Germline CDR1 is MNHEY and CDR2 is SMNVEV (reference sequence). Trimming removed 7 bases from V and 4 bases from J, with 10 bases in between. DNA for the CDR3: TGTGCCAGCACTTCAGGTCGAGAGACCCAGTACTTC. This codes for CASTSGRETQYF.

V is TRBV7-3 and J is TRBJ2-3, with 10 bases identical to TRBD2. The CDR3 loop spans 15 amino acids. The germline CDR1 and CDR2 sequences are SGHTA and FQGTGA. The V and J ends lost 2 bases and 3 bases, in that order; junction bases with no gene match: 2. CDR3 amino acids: CASSLFSGRTDTQYF. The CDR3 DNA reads TGTGCCAGCAGCTTATTTAGCGGGAGGACAGATACGCAGTATTTT.

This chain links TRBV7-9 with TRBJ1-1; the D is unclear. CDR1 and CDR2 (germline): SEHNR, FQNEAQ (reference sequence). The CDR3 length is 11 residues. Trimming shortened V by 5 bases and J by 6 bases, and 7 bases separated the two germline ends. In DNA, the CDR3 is TGTGCCAGCAGCCCCAACTCTGAAGCTTTCTTT. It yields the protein CASSPNSEAFF.

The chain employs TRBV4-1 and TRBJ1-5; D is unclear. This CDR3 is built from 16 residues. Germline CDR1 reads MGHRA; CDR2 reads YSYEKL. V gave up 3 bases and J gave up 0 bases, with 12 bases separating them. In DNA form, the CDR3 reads TGCGCCAGCAGCCAGAGGTTGGTTTATAGCAATCAGCCCCAGCATTTT. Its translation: CASSQRLVYSNQPQHF.

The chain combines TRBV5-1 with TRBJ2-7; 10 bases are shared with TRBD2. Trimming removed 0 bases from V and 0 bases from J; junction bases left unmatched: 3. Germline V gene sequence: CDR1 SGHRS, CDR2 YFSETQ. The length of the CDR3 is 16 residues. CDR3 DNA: TGCGCCAGCAGCTTGGCCCAGCGGGAGGGCTCCTACGAGCAGTACTTC. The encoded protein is CASSLAQREGSYEQYF. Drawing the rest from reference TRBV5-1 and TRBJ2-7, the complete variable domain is KAGVTQTPRYLIKTRGQQVTLSCSPISGHRSVSWYQQTPGQGLQFLFEYFSETQRNKGNFPGRFSGRQFSNSRSEMNVSTLELGDSALYLCASSLAQREGSYEQYFGPGTRLTVT.

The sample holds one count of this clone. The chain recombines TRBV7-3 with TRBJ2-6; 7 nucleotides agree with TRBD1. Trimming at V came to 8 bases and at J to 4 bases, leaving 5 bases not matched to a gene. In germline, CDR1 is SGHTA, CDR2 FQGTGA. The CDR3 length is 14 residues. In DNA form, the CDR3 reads TGTGCCAGCGGTCCGACAGGGGGGGCCAACGTCCTGACTTTC. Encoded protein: CASGPTGGANVLTF. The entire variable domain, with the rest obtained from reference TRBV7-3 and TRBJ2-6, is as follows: GAGVSQTPSNKVTEKGKYVELRCDPISGHTALYWYRQSLGQGPEFLIYFQGTGAADDSGLPNDRFFAVRPEGSVSTLKIQRTERGDSAVYLCASGPTGGANVLTFGAGSRLTVL.

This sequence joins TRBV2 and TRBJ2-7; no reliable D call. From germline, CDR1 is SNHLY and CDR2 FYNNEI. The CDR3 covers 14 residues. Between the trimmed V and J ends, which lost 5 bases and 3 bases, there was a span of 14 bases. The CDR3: CASSQGTAVYEQYF. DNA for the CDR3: TGTGCCAGCAGTCAAGGAACAGCTGTCTACGAGCAGTACTTC.

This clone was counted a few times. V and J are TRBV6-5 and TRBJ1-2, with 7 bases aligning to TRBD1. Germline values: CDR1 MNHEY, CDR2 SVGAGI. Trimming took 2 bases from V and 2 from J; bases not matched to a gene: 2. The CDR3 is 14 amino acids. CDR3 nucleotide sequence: TGTGCCAGCAGTTACGCGGACAGGAACTATGGCTACACCTTC. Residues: CASSYADRNYGYTF.

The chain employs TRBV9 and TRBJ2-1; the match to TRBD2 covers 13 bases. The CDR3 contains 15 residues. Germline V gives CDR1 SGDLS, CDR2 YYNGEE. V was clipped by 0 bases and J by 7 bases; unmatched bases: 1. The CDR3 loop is CASSVELAGGNEQFF. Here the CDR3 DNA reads TGTGCCAGCAGCGTAGAACTAGCGGGGGGGAATGAGCAGTTCTTC.

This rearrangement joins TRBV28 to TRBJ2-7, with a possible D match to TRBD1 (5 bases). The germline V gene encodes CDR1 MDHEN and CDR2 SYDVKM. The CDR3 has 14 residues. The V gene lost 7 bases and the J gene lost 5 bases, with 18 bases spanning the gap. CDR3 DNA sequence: TGTGCCAGCATACCGACAGCCAGGACCGACGAGCAGTACTTC. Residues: CASIPTARTDEQYF. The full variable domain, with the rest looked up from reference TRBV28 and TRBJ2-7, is DVKVTQSSRYLVKRTGEKVFLECVQDMDHENMFWYRQDPGLGLRLIYFSYDVKMKEKGDIPEGYSVSREKKERFSLILESASTNQTSMYLCASIPTARTDEQYFGPGTRLTVT.

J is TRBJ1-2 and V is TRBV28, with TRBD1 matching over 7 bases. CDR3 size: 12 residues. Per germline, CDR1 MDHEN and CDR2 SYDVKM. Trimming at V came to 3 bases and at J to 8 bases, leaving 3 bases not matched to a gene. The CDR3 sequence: CASSLGTEGYTF. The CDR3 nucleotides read TGTGCCAGCAGTTTGGGGACAGAGGGCTACACCTTC.

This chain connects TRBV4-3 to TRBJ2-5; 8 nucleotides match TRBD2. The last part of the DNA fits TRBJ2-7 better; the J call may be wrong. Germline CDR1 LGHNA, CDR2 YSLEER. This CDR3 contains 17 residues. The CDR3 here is CASSQDTLESGSYEQYF. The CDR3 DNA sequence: TGCGCCAGCAGCCAAGATACCCTAGAGAGCGGGAGTTACGAGCAGTACTTC.

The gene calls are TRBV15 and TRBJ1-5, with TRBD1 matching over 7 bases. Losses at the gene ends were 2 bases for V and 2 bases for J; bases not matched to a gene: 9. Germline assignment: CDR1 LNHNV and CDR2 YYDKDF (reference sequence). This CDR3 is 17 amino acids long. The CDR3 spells CATSRYPTGFGNQPQHF. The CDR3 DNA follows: TGTGCCACCAGCAGATATCCGACAGGGTTCGGCAATCAGCCCCAGCATTTT.

CDR3 DNA sequence: TGTGCCAGCAGTTCTATAAAGGGACTAGCGGGTATCGACAATGAGCAGTTCTTC. Translation: CASSSIKGLAGIDNEQFF. This rearrangement joins TRBV2 to TRBJ2-1; 12 nucleotides agree with TRBD2. The V segment lost 5 bases and the J segment 5 bases; nucleotides outside the gene matches: 13. The CDR3 spans 18 residues. Germline V gene sequence: CDR1 SNHLY, CDR2 FYNNEI.

In nucleotides, the CDR3 is TGTGCCAGTAGTATCTACTACCTGGGGGAGGACAATGAGCAGTTCTTC. It specifies CASSIYYLGEDNEQFF. The V gene is TRBV19, the J gene TRBJ2-1; possibly TRBD2 for D (6 bases). The CDR3 runs to 16 residues. Trimming shortened V by 3 bases and J by 5 bases, and 17 bases separated the two germline ends. The germline V gene has CDR1 LNHDA and CDR2 SQIVND (reference sequence).

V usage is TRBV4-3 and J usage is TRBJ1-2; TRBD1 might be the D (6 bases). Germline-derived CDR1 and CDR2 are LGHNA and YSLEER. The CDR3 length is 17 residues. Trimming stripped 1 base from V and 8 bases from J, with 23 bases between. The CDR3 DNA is TGCGCCAGCAGCCAAGCTAAAATCGCACAGGGAGTAGGCGGCTACACCTTC. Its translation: CASSQAKIAQGVGGYTF.

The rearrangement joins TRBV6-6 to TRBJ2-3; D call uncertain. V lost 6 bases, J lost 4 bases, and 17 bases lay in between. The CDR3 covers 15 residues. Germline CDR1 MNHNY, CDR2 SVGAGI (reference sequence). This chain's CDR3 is CASSPVGSLADTQYF. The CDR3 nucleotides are TGTGCCAGCAGCCCCGTGGGCTCCCTGGCAGATACGCAGTATTTT.

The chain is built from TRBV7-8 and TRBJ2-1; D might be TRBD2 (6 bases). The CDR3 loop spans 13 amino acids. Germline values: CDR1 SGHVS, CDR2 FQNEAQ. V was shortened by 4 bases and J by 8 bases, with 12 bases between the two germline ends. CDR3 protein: CASSYRLGDEQFF. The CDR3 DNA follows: TGTGCCAGCAGCTACCGACTAGGGGATGAGCAGTTCTTC.

The chain's CDR3 is CASSSTAYEQYF. The CDR3 DNA reads as TGTGCCAGCAGCTCGACAGCCTACGAGCAGTACTTC. The V and J genes are TRBV7-9 and TRBJ2-7, with D perhaps matching TRBD1 (5 bases). Trimming left V 4 bases short and J 2 bases short, with 6 bases between. CDR3 length equals 12 residues. CDR1 SEHNR and CDR2 FQNEAQ come from the germline V gene (reference sequence).

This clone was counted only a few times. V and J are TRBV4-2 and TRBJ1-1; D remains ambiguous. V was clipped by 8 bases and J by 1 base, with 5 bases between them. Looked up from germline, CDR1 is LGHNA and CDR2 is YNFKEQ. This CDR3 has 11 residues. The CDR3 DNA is TGTGCCAGCGAAAAGAACACTGAAGCTTTCTTT. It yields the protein CASEKNTEAFF.

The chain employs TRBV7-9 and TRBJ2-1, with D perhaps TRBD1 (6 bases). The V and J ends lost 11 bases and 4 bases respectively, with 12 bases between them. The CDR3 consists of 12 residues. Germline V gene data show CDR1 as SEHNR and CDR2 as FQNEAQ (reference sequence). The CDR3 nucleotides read TGTGCCGGGGGCAGGAGATACAATGAGCAGTTCTTC. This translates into CAGGRRYNEQFF.

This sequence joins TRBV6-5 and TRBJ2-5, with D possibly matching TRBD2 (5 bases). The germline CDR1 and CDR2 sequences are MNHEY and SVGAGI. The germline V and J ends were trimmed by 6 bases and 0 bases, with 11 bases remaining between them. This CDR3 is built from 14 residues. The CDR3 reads CASRPPGYQETQYF. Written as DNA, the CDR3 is TGTGCCAGCAGGCCACCGGGATACCAAGAGACCCAGTACTTC.

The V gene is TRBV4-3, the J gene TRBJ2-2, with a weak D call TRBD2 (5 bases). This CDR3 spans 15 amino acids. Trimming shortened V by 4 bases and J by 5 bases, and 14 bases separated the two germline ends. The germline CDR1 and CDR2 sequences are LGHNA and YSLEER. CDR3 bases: TGCGCCAGCAGCCCGGACTCCTCCCCGACCGGGGAGCTGTTTTTT. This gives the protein CASSPDSSPTGELFF.